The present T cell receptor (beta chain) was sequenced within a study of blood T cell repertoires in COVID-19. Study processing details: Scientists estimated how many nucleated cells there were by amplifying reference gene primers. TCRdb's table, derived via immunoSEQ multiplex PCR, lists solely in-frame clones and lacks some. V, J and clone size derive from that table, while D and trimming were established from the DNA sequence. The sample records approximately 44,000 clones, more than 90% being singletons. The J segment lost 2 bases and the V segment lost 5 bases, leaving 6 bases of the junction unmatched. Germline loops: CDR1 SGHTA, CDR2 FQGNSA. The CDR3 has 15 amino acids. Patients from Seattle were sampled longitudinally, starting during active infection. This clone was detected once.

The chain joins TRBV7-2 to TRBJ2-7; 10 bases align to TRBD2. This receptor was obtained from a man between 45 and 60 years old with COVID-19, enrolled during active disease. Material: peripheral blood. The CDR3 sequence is CASSPGLATTYEQYF. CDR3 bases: TGTGCCAGCAGCCCGGGACTAGCGACAACCTACGAGCAGTACTTC.